Listed below are T cell receptor beta chains from one sample, sequenced in a study of blood T cell repertoires in COVID-19. Clones were read by immunoSEQ multiplex PCR, and TCRdb kept only the in-frame ones, dropping some. Of about 68,000 clones in the sample, about nine tenths were seen once. The sample taken for sequencing was peripheral blood. Receptor source: a young man with acute or convalescent COVID-19. The CDR3 runs from the conserved cysteine through the conserved F or W. Fields, in order: V gene, D gene, clone size, J gene, CDR3 protein, CDR3 DNA. The D gene is left open where the match is weak. Some rows mark clone size as missing; the rest say once, few, many or name a class of expanded clone.

v_call: TRBV5-1; d_call: .; clone_size: .; j_call: TRBJ2-5; cdr3_aa: CASSLGGYQETQYF; cdr3_nt: TGCGCCAGCAGCTTGGGGGGCTACCAAGAGACCCAGTACTTC
v_call: TRBV28; d_call: TRBD1; clone_size: .; j_call: TRBJ1-1; cdr3_aa: CATSNRGLGTEAFF; cdr3_nt: TGTGCCACCTCCAACAGGGGGCTCGGGACTGAAGCTTTCTTT
v_call: TRBV30; d_call: TRBD1; clone_size: .; j_call: TRBJ1-6; cdr3_aa: CAWSSGQLASPLHF; cdr3_nt: TGTGCCTGGAGTTCGGGACAGTTAGCTTCACCCCTCCACTTT
v_call: TRBV5-6; d_call: TRBD2; clone_size: .; j_call: TRBJ2-7; cdr3_aa: CASSLGGSGLYEQYF; cdr3_nt: TGTGCCAGCAGCTTGGGGGGTAGCGGGTTATACGAGCAGTACTTC
v_call: TRBV28; d_call: TRBD1; clone_size: .; j_call: TRBJ1-1; cdr3_aa: CASSLLQGGKAFF; cdr3_nt: TGTGCCAGCAGTTTATTACAGGGGGGAAAAGCTTTCTTT
v_call: TRBV27; d_call: TRBD1; clone_size: few; j_call: TRBJ1-5; cdr3_aa: CASSSQGAGQPQHF; cdr3_nt: TGTGCCAGCAGTTCCCAGGGGGCGGGTCAGCCCCAGCATTTT
v_call: TRBV10-3; d_call: TRBD1; clone_size: .; j_call: TRBJ1-4; cdr3_aa: CAISRAGGDEKLFF; cdr3_nt: TGTGCCATCAGTCGAGCAGGGGGAGACGAAAAACTGTTTTTT
v_call: TRBV5-4; d_call: TRBD2; clone_size: once; j_call: TRBJ2-2; cdr3_aa: CASSKGTSGIGGELFF; cdr3_nt: TGTGCCAGCAGCAAGGGGACTAGCGGGATCGGCGGGGAGCTGTTTTTT
v_call: TRBV27; d_call: .; clone_size: .; j_call: TRBJ2-7; cdr3_aa: CASSPTLGHSEQYF; cdr3_nt: TGTGCCAGCAGTCCCACCCTTGGACATTCCGAGCAGTACTTC
v_call: TRBV18; d_call: .; clone_size: few; j_call: TRBJ1-1; cdr3_aa: CASSQNRELTEAFF; cdr3_nt: TGTGCCAGCTCGCAAAACCGGGAGCTCACTGAAGCTTTCTTT
v_call: TRBV27; d_call: .; clone_size: few; j_call: TRBJ2-4; cdr3_aa: CASSLWASAAAKNIQYF; cdr3_nt: TGTGCCAGCAGTTTATGGGCCTCCGCTGCAGCCAAAAACATTCAGTACTTC
v_call: TRBV7-2; d_call: TRBD1; clone_size: .; j_call: TRBJ2-7; cdr3_aa: CASSFMGQPYEQYF; cdr3_nt: TGTGCCAGCAGCTTTATGGGACAGCCCTACGAGCAGTACTTC
v_call: TRBV7-7; d_call: .; clone_size: .; j_call: TRBJ2-1; cdr3_aa: CASSPALGPYNEQFF; cdr3_nt: TGTGCCAGCAGCCCGGCTCTAGGCCCCTACAATGAGCAGTTCTTC
v_call: TRBV28; d_call: .; clone_size: .; j_call: TRBJ2-3; cdr3_aa: CASSSRDWYTDTQYF; cdr3_nt: TGTGCCAGCAGTTCCAGGGACTGGTACACAGATACGCAGTATTTT
v_call: TRBV5-1; d_call: .; clone_size: .; j_call: TRBJ2-2; cdr3_aa: CASSPTRQASTGELFF; cdr3_nt: TGCGCCAGCAGCCCGACAAGACAGGCCAGCACCGGGGAGCTGTTTTTT
v_call: TRBV29-1; d_call: TRBD2; clone_size: .; j_call: TRBJ2-3; cdr3_aa: CSALAGVTDTQYF; cdr3_nt: TGCAGCGCCCTAGCGGGAGTAACAGATACGCAGTATTTT
v_call: TRBV9; d_call: .; clone_size: .; j_call: TRBJ2-3; cdr3_aa: CASSVAGAYTDTQYF; cdr3_nt: TGTGCCAGCAGCGTAGCAGGGGCCTACACAGATACGCAGTATTTT
v_call: TRBV7-2; d_call: TRBD1; clone_size: .; j_call: TRBJ2-1; cdr3_aa: CASSLGGQGADEQFF; cdr3_nt: TGTGCCAGCAGCTTAGGGGGACAGGGGGCCGATGAGCAGTTCTTC
v_call: TRBV9; d_call: TRBD1; clone_size: .; j_call: TRBJ2-7; cdr3_aa: CASSVEGQGASEQYF; cdr3_nt: TGTGCCAGCAGCGTAGAGGGACAGGGGGCGTCGGAGCAGTACTTC
v_call: TRBV7-9; d_call: .; clone_size: .; j_call: TRBJ2-5; cdr3_aa: CASSPQEETQYF; cdr3_nt: TGTGCCAGCAGCCCCCAGGAAGAGACCCAGTACTTC
v_call: TRBV9; d_call: TRBD2; clone_size: .; j_call: TRBJ2-2; cdr3_aa: CASSVRGGFGELFF; cdr3_nt: TGTGCCAGCAGCGTCCGCGGGGGGTTCGGGGAGCTGTTTTTT
v_call: TRBV28; d_call: TRBD1; clone_size: .; j_call: TRBJ1-5; cdr3_aa: CASTGQTYSNQPQHF; cdr3_nt: TGTGCCAGCACGGGACAGACCTATAGCAATCAGCCCCAGCATTTT
v_call: TRBV5-1; d_call: .; clone_size: .; j_call: TRBJ2-5; cdr3_aa: CASSLAAGQETQYF; cdr3_nt: TGCGCCAGCAGCTTGGCGGCGGGCCAAGAGACCCAGTACTTC
v_call: TRBV29-1; d_call: TRBD1; clone_size: .; j_call: TRBJ2-1; cdr3_aa: CSVEGQGYEQFF; cdr3_nt: TGCAGCGTTGAAGGACAGGGGTATGAGCAGTTCTTC
v_call: TRBV4-2; d_call: .; clone_size: once; j_call: TRBJ1-6; cdr3_aa: CASSQGHQGRGSPLHF; cdr3_nt: TGTGCCAGCAGCCAAGGGCACCAGGGGAGAGGATCACCCCTCCACTTT
v_call: TRBV5-8; d_call: TRBD2; clone_size: .; j_call: TRBJ2-1; cdr3_aa: CASILGGSSYNEQFF; cdr3_nt: TGTGCCAGCATCCTGGGGGGGAGCTCCTACAATGAGCAGTTCTTC
v_call: TRBV5-6; d_call: TRBD2; clone_size: .; j_call: TRBJ2-7; cdr3_aa: CASKGTGGEQYF; cdr3_nt: TGTGCCAGCAAAGGAACGGGGGGAGAGCAGTACTTC
v_call: TRBV5-6; d_call: .; clone_size: .; j_call: TRBJ2-7; cdr3_aa: CASSLSRGAQYF; cdr3_nt: TGTGCCAGCAGCTTGTCGCGCGGGGCTCAGTACTTC
v_call: TRBV7-2; d_call: .; clone_size: .; j_call: TRBJ2-7; cdr3_aa: CASSRDSSYEQYF; cdr3_nt: TGTGCCAGCAGCCGGGACTCGTCCTACGAGCAGTACTTC
v_call: TRBV6-1; d_call: .; clone_size: .; j_call: TRBJ2-3; cdr3_aa: CASSEPLGRTDTQYF; cdr3_nt: TGTGCCAGCAGTGAACCTCTGGGCCGCACAGATACGCAGTATTTT
v_call: TRBV6-2/TRBV6-3; d_call: TRBD2; clone_size: .; j_call: TRBJ2-1; cdr3_aa: CASSYREGSYNEQFF; cdr3_nt: TGTGCCAGCAGTTACCGGGAGGGCTCCTACAATGAGCAGTTCTTC
v_call: TRBV5-1; d_call: TRBD1; clone_size: .; j_call: TRBJ1-3; cdr3_aa: CASSPTTGIGNTIYF; cdr3_nt: TGCGCCAGCAGCCCGACGACAGGGATCGGAAACACCATATATTTT
v_call: TRBV19; d_call: .; clone_size: .; j_call: TRBJ2-7; cdr3_aa: CASSIQVTYEQYF; cdr3_nt: TGTGCCAGTAGTATTCAGGTAACGTACGAGCAGTACTTC
v_call: TRBV6-5; d_call: .; clone_size: .; j_call: TRBJ2-7; cdr3_aa: CASSTGSSYEQYF; cdr3_nt: TGTGCCAGCAGTACAGGGAGCTCCTACGAGCAGTACTTC
v_call: TRBV15; d_call: .; clone_size: .; j_call: TRBJ1-4; cdr3_aa: CATSTDSFNEKLFF; cdr3_nt: TGTGCCACCAGTACGGACAGTTTTAATGAAAAACTGTTTTTT
v_call: TRBV4-3; d_call: .; clone_size: .; j_call: TRBJ1-6; cdr3_aa: CASSQEGGLPASPLHF; cdr3_nt: TGCGCCAGCAGCCAAGAAGGAGGGCTTCCCGCATCACCCCTCCACTTT
v_call: TRBV19; d_call: TRBD2; clone_size: .; j_call: TRBJ2-1; cdr3_aa: CASSTLIAGGSYNEQFF; cdr3_nt: TGTGCCAGTAGTACTCTTATAGCGGGAGGCTCCTACAATGAGCAGTTCTTC
v_call: TRBV2; d_call: TRBD2; clone_size: .; j_call: TRBJ2-1; cdr3_aa: CASRDGLAGGHEQFF; cdr3_nt: TGTGCCAGCAGAGACGGACTAGCGGGAGGTCATGAGCAGTTCTTC
v_call: TRBV28; d_call: TRBD2; clone_size: once; j_call: TRBJ2-1; cdr3_aa: CASSRPRGSGREAEQFF; cdr3_nt: TGTGCCAGCAGTCGGCCCCGGGGTAGCGGGAGGGAGGCTGAGCAGTTCTTC
v_call: TRBV21-1; d_call: .; clone_size: few; j_call: TRBJ2-1; cdr3_aa: CASSKGACGPLRLADTYNEQFF; cdr3_nt: TGTGCCAGCAGCAAAGGGGCCTGTGGCCCTCTTCGACTAGCGGATACCTACAATGAGCAGTTCTTC
v_call: TRBV6-4; d_call: TRBD1; clone_size: many; j_call: TRBJ2-3; cdr3_aa: CASSGDRDTDTQYF; cdr3_nt: TGTGCCAGCAGTGGGGACAGGGACACAGATACGCAGTATTTT
v_call: TRBV12-3/TRBV12-4; d_call: .; clone_size: .; j_call: TRBJ2-5; cdr3_aa: CARGPRGGETQYF; cdr3_nt: TGTGCCAGGGGACCGAGGGGAGGCGAGACCCAGTACTTC
v_call: TRBV3-1/TRBV3-2; d_call: .; clone_size: .; j_call: TRBJ2-7; cdr3_aa: CASSAHNFYEQYF; cdr3_nt: TGTGCCAGCAGCGCTCATAACTTCTACGAGCAGTACTTC
v_call: TRBV4-1; d_call: TRBD1; clone_size: .; j_call: TRBJ2-7; cdr3_aa: CASKGTGGNEQYF; cdr3_nt: TGCGCCAGTAAAGGGACAGGGGGCAACGAGCAGTACTTC
v_call: TRBV5-6; d_call: .; clone_size: .; j_call: TRBJ1-5; cdr3_aa: CASSLWGPNQPQHF; cdr3_nt: TGTGCCAGCAGCTTATGGGGCCCCAATCAGCCCCAGCATTTT
v_call: TRBV27; d_call: TRBD1; clone_size: .; j_call: TRBJ1-5; cdr3_aa: CASSAGQVGQPQHF; cdr3_nt: TGTGCCAGCAGTGCGGGACAGGTGGGTCAGCCCCAGCATTTT
v_call: TRBV2; d_call: .; clone_size: .; j_call: TRBJ2-7; cdr3_aa: CASRTSGAYEQYF; cdr3_nt: TGTGCCAGCAGGACCTCGGGAGCCTACGAGCAGTACTTC
v_call: TRBV3-1/TRBV3-2; d_call: .; clone_size: few; j_call: TRBJ2-3; cdr3_aa: CASSQIQADTQYF; cdr3_nt: TGTGCCAGCAGCCAAATTCAGGCAGATACGCAGTATTTT
v_call: TRBV6-5; d_call: .; clone_size: once; j_call: TRBJ2-2; cdr3_aa: CASKINENGELFF; cdr3_nt: TGTGCCAGCAAGATCAACGAGAACGGGGAGCTGTTTTTT
v_call: TRBV2; d_call: .; clone_size: .; j_call: TRBJ1-5; cdr3_aa: CASSAAGMNQPQHF; cdr3_nt: TGTGCCAGCAGCGCTGCAGGGATGAATCAGCCCCAGCATTTT
v_call: TRBV19; d_call: TRBD1; clone_size: .; j_call: TRBJ2-2; cdr3_aa: CASSTTRQGAIAAGELFF; cdr3_nt: TGTGCCAGTAGTACAACCCGACAGGGGGCGATTGCGGCCGGGGAGCTGTTTTTT
v_call: TRBV5-6; d_call: .; clone_size: once; j_call: TRBJ2-7; cdr3_aa: CASSNARYEQYF; cdr3_nt: TGTGCCAGCAGTAACGCCCGGTACGAGCAGTACTTC
v_call: TRBV9; d_call: .; clone_size: once; j_call: TRBJ2-6; cdr3_aa: CASSVSGGGANVLTF; cdr3_nt: TGTGCCAGCAGCGTATCCGGGGGAGGGGCCAACGTCCTGACTTTC
v_call: TRBV15; d_call: .; clone_size: .; j_call: TRBJ2-3; cdr3_aa: CATSRVGGRSPDTQYF; cdr3_nt: TGTGCCACCAGCAGAGTCGGGGGGCGATCTCCAGATACGCAGTATTTT